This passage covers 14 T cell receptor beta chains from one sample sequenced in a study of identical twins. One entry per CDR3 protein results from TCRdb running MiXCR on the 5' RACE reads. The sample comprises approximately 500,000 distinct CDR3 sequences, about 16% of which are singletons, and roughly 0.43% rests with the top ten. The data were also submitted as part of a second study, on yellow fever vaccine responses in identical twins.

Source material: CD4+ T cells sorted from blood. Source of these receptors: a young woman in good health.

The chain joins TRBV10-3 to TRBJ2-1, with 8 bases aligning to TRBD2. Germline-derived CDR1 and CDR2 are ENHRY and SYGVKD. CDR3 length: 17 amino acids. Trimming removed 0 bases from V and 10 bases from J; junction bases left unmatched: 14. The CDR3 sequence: CAISESRLAPVSGEQFF. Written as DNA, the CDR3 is TGTGCCATCAGTGAGTCCAGACTAGCGCCCGTCTCAGGCGAGCAGTTCTTC.

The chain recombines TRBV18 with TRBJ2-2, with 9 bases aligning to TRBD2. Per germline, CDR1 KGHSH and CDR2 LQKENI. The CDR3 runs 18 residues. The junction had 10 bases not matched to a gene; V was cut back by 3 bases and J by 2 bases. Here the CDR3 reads CASSPTLPSGVNTGELFF. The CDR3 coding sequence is TGTGCCAGCTCACCGACTTTGCCTAGCGGGGTCAACACCGGGGAGCTGTTTTTT. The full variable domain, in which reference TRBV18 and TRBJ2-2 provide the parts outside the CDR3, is NAGVMQNPRHLVRRRGQEARLRCSPMKGHSHVYWYRQLPEEGLKFMVYLQKENIIDESGMPKERFSAEFPKEGPSILRIQQVVRGDSAAYFCASSPTLPSGVNTGELFFGEGSRLTVL.

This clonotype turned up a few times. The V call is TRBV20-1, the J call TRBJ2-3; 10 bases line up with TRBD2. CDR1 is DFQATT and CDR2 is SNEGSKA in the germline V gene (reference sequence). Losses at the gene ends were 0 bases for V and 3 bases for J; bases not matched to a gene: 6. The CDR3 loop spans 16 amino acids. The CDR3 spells CSARDKASGSTDTQYF. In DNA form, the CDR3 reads TGCAGTGCTAGAGATAAAGCTAGCGGGAGTACAGATACGCAGTATTTT.

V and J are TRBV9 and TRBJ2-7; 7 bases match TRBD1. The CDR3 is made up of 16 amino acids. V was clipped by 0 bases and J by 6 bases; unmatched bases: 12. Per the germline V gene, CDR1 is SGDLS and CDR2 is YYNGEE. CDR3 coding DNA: TGTGCCAGCAGCGTAGACGGCGGACAGGCGTCGGGCGAGCAGTACTTC. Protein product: CASSVDGGQASGEQYF.

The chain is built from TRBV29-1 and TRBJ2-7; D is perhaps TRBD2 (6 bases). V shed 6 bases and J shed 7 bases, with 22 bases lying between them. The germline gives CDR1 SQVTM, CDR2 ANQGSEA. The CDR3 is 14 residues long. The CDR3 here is CSVGRAGTAGEQYF. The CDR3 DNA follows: TGCAGCGTGGGCCGGGCAGGGACTGCGGGGGAGCAGTACTTC.

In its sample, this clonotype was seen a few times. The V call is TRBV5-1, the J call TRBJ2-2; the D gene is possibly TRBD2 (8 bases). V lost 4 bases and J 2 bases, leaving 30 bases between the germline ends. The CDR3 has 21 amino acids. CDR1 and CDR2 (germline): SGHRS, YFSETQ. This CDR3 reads CASSTRQGPGLAGINTGELFF. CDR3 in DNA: TGCGCCAGCAGCACCCGACAGGGACCCGGTCTAGCGGGTATAAACACCGGGGAGCTGTTTTTT.

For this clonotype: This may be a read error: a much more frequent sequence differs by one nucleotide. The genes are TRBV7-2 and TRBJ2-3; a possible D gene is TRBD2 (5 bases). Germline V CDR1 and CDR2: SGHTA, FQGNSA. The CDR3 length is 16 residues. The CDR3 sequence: CASCLVGGLSTDTQYF. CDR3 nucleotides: TGTGCCAGCTGCTTAGTGGGCGGGCTGAGCACAGATACGCAGTATTTT.

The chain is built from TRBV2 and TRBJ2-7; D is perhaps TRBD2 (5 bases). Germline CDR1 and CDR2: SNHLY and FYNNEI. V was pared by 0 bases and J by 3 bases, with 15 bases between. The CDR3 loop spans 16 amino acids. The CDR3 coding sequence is TGTGCCAGCAGTGAAGCATACGGACTGGCGAACTACGAGCAGTACGTC. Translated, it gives CASSEAYGLANYEQYV.

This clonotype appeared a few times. DNA of the CDR3: TGTGCCAGCAGCTGGGGGCTGGCAGTATCTTCACCCCTCCACTTT. The encoded protein is CASSWGLAVSSPLHF. The V gene is TRBV7-9, the J gene TRBJ1-6, with D maybe TRBD1 (6 bases). This CDR3 region has 15 residues. Trimming stripped 4 bases from V and 9 bases from J, with 16 bases between. The V gene's germline CDR1 is SEHNR and CDR2 FQNEAQ (reference sequence).

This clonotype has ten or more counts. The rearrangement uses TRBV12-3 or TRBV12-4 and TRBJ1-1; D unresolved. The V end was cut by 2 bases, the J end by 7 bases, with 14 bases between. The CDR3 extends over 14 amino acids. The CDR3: CASSLMTLRGEAFF. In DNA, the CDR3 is TGTGCCAGCAGTTTAATGACCCTCCGTGGTGAAGCTTTCTTT.

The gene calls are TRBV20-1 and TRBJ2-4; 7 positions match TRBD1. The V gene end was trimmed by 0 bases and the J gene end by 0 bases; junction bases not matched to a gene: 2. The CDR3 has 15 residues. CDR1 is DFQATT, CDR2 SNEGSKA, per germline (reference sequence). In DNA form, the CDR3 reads TGCAGTGCTAGAGATAGGGGGCTAGCCAAAAACATTCAGTACTTC. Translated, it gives CSARDRGLAKNIQYF.

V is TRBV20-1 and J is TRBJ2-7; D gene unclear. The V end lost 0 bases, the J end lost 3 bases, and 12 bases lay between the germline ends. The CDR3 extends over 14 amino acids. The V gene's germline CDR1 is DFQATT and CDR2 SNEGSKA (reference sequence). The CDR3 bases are TGCAGTGCTAGAGATATGGGGATAGGCTACGAGCAGTACTTC. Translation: CSARDMGIGYEQYF.

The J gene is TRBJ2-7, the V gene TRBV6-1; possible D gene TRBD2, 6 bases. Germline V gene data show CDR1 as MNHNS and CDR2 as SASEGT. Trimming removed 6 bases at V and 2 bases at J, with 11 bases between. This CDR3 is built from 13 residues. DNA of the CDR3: TGTGCCAGCAGCCGGGACTTCGCCTACGAGCAGTACGTC. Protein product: CASSRDFAYEQYV.

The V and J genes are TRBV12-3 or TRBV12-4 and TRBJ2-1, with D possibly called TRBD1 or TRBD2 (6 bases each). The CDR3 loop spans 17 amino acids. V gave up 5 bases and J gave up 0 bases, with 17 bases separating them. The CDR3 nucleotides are TGTGCCAGCAGTCCTAGGGGGAGGCAGAGCTCCTACAATGAGCAGTTCTTC. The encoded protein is CASSPRGRQSSYNEQFF.